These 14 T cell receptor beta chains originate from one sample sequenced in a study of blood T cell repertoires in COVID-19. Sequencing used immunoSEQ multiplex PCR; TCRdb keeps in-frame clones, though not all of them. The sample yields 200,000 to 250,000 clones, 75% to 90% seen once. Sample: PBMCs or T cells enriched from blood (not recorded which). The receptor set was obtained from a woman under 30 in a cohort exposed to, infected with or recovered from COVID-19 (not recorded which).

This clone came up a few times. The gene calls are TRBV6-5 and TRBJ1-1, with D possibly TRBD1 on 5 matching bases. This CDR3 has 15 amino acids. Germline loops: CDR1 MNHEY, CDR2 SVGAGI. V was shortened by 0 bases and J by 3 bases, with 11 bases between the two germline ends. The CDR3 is CASSYSAGLDTEAFF. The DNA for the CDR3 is TGTGCCAGCAGTTACTCGGCAGGGCTGGACACTGAAGCTTTCTTT.

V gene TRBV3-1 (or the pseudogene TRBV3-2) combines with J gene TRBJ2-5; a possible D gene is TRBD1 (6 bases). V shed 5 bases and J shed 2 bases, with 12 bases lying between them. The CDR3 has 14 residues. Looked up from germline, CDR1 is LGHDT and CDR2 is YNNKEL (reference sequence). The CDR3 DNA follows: TGTGCCAGCAGCGTGGGGGCTCGGCAAGAGACCCAGTACTTC. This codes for CASSVGARQETQYF.

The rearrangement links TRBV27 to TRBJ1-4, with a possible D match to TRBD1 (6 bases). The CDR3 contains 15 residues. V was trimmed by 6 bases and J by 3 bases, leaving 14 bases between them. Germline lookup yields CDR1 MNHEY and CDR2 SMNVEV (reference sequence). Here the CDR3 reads CASRPSRGANEKLFF. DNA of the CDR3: TGTGCCAGCAGGCCGTCCAGGGGTGCTAATGAAAAACTGTTTTTT.

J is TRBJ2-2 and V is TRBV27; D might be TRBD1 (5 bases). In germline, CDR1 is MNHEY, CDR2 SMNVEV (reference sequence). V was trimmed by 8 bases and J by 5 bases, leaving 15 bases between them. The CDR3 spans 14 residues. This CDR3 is CASGQGRMTGELFF. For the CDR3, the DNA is TGTGCCAGCGGTCAGGGTCGAATGACCGGGGAGCTGTTTTTT.

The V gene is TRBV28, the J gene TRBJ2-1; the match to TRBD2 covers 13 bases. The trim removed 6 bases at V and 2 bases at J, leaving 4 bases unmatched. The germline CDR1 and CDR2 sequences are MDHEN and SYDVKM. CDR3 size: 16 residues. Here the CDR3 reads CASSRTSGGPYNEQFF. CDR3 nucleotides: TGTGCCAGCAGCCGGACTAGCGGGGGCCCCTACAATGAGCAGTTCTTC.

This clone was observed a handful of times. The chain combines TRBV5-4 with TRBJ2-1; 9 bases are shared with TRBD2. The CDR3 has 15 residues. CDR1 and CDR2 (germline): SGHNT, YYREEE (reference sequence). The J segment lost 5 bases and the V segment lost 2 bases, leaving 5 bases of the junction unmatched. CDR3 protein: CASSLSSGNHNEQFF. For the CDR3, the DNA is TGTGCCAGCAGCTTATCTAGCGGGAACCACAATGAGCAGTTCTTC. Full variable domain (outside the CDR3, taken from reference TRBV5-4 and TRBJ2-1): ETGVTQSPTHLIKTRGQQVTLRCSSQSGHNTVSWYQQALGQGPQFIFQYYREEENGRGNFPPRFSGLQFPNYSSELNVNALELDDSALYLCASSLSSGNHNEQFFGPGTRLTVL.

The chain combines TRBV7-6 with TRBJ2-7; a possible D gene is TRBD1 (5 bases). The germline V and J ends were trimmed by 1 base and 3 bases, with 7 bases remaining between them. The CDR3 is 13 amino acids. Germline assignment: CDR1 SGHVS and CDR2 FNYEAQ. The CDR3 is CASSLGQFYEQYF. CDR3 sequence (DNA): TGTGCCAGCAGCTTAGGACAGTTCTACGAGCAGTACTTC.

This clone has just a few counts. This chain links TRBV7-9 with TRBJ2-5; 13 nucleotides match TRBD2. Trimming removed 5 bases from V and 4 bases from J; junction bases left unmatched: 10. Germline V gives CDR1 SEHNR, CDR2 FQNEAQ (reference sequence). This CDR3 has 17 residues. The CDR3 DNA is TGTGCCAGCAGCATCACGCCCGGGACTAGCGGGGCAGAGACCCAGTACTTC. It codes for CASSITPGTSGAETQYF.

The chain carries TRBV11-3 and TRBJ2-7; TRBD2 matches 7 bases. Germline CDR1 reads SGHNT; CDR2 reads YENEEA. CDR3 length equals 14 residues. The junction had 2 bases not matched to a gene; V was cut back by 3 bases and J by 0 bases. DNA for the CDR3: TGTGCCAGCAGCTTTAGCGGGTTCTCCTACGAGCAGTACTTC. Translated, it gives CASSFSGFSYEQYF.

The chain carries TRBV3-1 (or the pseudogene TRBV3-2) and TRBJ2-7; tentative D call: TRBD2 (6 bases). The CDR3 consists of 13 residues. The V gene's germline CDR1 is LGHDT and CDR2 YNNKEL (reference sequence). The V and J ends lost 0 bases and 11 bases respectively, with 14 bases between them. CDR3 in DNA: TGTGCCAGCAGCCAAGACTCCAAGCGGGCGGAGTACTTC. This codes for CASSQDSKRAEYF.

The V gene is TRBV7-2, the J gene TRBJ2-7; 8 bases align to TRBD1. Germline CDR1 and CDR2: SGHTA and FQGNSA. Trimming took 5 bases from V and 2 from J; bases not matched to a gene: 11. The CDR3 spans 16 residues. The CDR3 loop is CASSLAQDRATYEQYF. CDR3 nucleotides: TGTGCCAGCAGCCTCGCACAGGACAGGGCAACCTACGAGCAGTACTTC.

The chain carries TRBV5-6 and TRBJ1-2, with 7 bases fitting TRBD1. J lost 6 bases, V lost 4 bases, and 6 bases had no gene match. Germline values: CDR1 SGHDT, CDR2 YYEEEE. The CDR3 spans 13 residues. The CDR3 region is CASSADREDGYTF. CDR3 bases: TGTGCCAGCAGCGCCGACAGGGAGGATGGCTACACCTTC.

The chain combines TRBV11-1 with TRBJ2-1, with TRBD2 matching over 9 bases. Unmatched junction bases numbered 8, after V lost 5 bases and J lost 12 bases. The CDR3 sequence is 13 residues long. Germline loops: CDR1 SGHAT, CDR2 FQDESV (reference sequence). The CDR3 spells CASSPGLAKVQFF. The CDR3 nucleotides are TGTGCCAGCAGCCCAGGACTAGCGAAAGTGCAGTTCTTC.

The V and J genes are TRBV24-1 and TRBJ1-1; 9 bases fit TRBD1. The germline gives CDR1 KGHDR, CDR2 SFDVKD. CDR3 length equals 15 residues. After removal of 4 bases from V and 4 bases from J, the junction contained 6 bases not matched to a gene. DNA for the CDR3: TGTGCCACCAGTGACTCACAGGGGGCTGGCACTGAAGCTTTCTTT. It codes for CATSDSQGAGTEAFF.